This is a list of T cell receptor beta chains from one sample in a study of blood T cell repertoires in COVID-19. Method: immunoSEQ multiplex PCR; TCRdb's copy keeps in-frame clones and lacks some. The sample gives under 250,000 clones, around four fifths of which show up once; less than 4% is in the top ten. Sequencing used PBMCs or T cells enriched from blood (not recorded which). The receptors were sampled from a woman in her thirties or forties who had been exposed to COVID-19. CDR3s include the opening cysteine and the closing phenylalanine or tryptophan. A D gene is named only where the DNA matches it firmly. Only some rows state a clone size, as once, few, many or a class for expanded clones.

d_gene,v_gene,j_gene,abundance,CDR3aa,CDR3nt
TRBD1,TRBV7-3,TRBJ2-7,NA,CASSATTGATDEQYF,TGTGCCAGCAGCGCCACCACAGGGGCTACCGACGAGCAGTACTTC
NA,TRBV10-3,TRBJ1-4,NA,CAIKGVGNEKLFF,TGTGCCATCAAAGGGGTTGGTAATGAAAAACTGTTTTTT
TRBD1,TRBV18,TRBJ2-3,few,CASSPGGQAAEF,TGTGCCAGCTCACCAGGGGGACAGGCGGCGGAATTT
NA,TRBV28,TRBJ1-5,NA,CASSFGRQPQHF,TGTGCCAGCAGTTTTGGCAGGCAGCCCCAGCATTTT
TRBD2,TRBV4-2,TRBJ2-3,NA,CASSQSSSAGVNTDTQYF,TGTGCCAGCAGCCAATCTAGCTCGGCGGGGGTGAACACAGATACGCAGTATTTT
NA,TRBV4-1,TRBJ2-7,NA,CASSQGRDTSYYEQYF,TGCGCCAGCAGCCAAGGAAGGGACACTTCTTACTACGAGCAGTACTTC
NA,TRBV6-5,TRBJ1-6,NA,CASSQQATLASPLHF,TGTGCCAGCAGTCAACAGGCCACCTTGGCTTCACCCCTCCACTTT
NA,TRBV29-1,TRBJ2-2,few,CSVQMTGELFF,TGCAGCGTCCAGATGACCGGGGAGCTGTTTTTT
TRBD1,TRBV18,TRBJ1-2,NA,CASSPGSGGDYGYTF,TGTGCCAGCTCACCAGGCTCAGGGGGCGACTATGGCTACACCTTC
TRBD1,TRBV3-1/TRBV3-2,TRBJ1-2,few,CASSPRGPGRDGYTF,TGTGCCAGCAGCCCCAGGGGGCCCGGGAGAGATGGCTACACCTTC
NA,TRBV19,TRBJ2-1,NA,CASSIGASLYYNEQFF,TGTGCCAGTAGTATAGGGGCTAGCCTATACTACAATGAGCAGTTCTTC
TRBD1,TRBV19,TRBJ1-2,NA,CASSLGTGDGGYTF,TGTGCCAGTAGTCTTGGGACAGGGGATGGCGGCTACACCTTC
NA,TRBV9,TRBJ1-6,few,CASSSGTYNSPLHF,TGTGCCAGCAGCTCCGGGACCTATAATTCACCCCTCCACTTT
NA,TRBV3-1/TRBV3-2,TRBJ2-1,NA,CASSQDLFDEQFF,TGTGCCAGCAGCCAAGATCTTTTCGATGAGCAGTTCTTC
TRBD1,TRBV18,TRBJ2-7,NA,CASSTGEGEQYF,TGTGCCAGTTCGACAGGGGAAGGCGAGCAGTACTTC
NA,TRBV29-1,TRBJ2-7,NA,CSVAPVGGYEQYF,TGCAGCGTTGCGCCCGTCGGGGGCTACGAGCAGTACTTC
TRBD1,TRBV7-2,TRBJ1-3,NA,CASSRLQTGMSGNTIYF,TGTGCCAGCAGCCGCTTACAGACAGGGATGTCAGGAAACACCATATATTTT
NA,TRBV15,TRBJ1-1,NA,CATSRDQNTEAFF,TGTGCCACCAGCAGAGACCAGAACACTGAAGCTTTCTTT